Listed below are T cell receptor beta chains from one sample, sequenced in a study of blood T cell repertoires in COVID-19. The data were produced by immunoSEQ multiplex PCR, yet TCRdb's version contains in-frame clones alone and is incomplete. There are roughly 200,000 clones in the sample; around 82% occur only once, and roughly 8.7% lies in the top ten. Sequenced: peripheral blood. The receptor source for this set is a man aged 35-49 years with active or convalescent COVID-19. The CDR3 runs from the conserved cysteine through the conserved F or W. Each record gives: CDR3 protein, CDR3 DNA, J gene, D gene, clone size, V gene. A D gene is named only where the DNA matches it firmly. Not all rows give a size; the values are once, few, many and, for expanded clones, a class.

CDR3: CASSQDMRATSSYEQYF
DNA: TGTGCCAGCAGCCAAGATATGCGAGCAACGAGCTCCTACGAGCAGTACTTC
J: TRBJ2-7
D: NA
size: many
V: TRBV3-1/TRBV3-2

CDR3: CASSFQEGANEQYF
DNA: TGTGCCAGCAGCTTTCAGGAGGGGGCGAACGAGCAGTACTTC
J: TRBJ2-7
D: NA
size: NA
V: TRBV7-2

CDR3: CASREAGTGAKNEQFF
DNA: TGTGCCAGCAGGGAGGCCGGGACAGGGGCGAAAAATGAGCAGTTCTTC
J: TRBJ2-1
D: TRBD1
size: NA
V: TRBV7-3

CDR3: CASGLVDYYGTEAFF
DNA: TGTGCTAGTGGTTTGGTAGATTACTATGGCACTGAAGCTTTCTTT
J: TRBJ1-1
D: NA
size: NA
V: TRBV12-5

CDR3: CASSLRQGAGNTIYF
DNA: TGTGCCAGCAGCCTAAGACAGGGGGCTGGAAACACCATATATTTT
J: TRBJ1-3
D: TRBD1
size: NA
V: TRBV3-1/TRBV3-2

CDR3: CASSLGYGGALEQYF
DNA: TGTGCCAGCAGCTTGGGGTACGGGGGGGCCCTCGAGCAGTACTTC
J: TRBJ2-7
D: TRBD2
size: NA
V: TRBV11-3

CDR3: CASEGLAMAKNIQYF
DNA: TGTGCCAGCGAGGGGCTAGCGATGGCCAAAAACATTCAGTACTTC
J: TRBJ2-4
D: NA
size: NA
V: TRBV19

CDR3: CASSPQGLGGNTIYF
DNA: TGTGCCAGCAGTCCCCAGGGACTGGGCGGAAACACCATATATTTT
J: TRBJ1-3
D: NA
size: NA
V: TRBV2

CDR3: CASSARLAGSEQYF
DNA: TGTGCCAGCAGCGCCCGACTAGCGGGGAGCGAGCAGTACTTC
J: TRBJ2-7
D: TRBD2
size: NA
V: TRBV9

CDR3: CASSSGQGNTEAFF
DNA: TGTGCCAGCAGCTCCGGACAGGGTAACACTGAAGCTTTCTTT
J: TRBJ1-1
D: TRBD1
size: NA
V: TRBV11-2

CDR3: CAWSVPGVGNQPQHF
DNA: TGTGCCTGGAGTGTACCCGGGGTAGGCAATCAGCCCCAGCATTTT
J: TRBJ1-5
D: NA
size: NA
V: TRBV30

CDR3: CASSFRLAGGTDTQYF
DNA: TGTGCCAGCAGCTTCAGACTAGCGGGAGGCACAGATACGCAGTATTTT
J: TRBJ2-3
D: TRBD2
size: NA
V: TRBV5-4

CDR3: CASEVGGLAGREQFF
DNA: TGTGCCAGTGAGGTCGGGGGGCTAGCGGGACGGGAGCAGTTCTTC
J: TRBJ2-1
D: TRBD2
size: NA
V: TRBV19

CDR3: CASSEGRGGGEKLFF
DNA: TGTGCCAGCAGTGAGGGGCGCGGGGGGGGCGAAAAACTGTTTTTT
J: TRBJ1-4
D: NA
size: NA
V: TRBV25-1

CDR3: CASSQASDRGSYGYTF
DNA: TGTGCCAGCAGCCAAGCCTCGGACAGGGGGAGCTATGGCTACACCTTC
J: TRBJ1-2
D: TRBD1
size: NA
V: TRBV4-2